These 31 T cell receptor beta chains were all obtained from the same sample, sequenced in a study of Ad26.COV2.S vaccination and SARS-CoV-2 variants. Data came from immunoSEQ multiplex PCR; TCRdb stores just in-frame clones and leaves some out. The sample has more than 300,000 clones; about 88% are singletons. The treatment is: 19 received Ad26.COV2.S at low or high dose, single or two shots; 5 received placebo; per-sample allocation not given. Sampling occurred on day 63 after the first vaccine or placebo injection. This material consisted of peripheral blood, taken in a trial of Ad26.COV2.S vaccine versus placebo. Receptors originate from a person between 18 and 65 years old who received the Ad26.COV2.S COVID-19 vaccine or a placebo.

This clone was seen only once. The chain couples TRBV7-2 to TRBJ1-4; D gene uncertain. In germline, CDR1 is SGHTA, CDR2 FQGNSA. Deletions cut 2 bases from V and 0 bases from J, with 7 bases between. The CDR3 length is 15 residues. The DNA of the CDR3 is TGTGCCAGCAGCTTATTTGGTGCAACTAATGAAAAACTGTTTTTT. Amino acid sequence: CASSLFGATNEKLFF.

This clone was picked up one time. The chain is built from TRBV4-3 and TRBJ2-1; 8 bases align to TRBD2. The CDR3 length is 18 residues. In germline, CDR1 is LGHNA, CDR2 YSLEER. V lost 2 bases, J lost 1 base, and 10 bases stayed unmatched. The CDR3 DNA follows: TGCGCCAGCAGCCAATTGATGGGACTAGAGATTTCCTACAATGAGCAGTTCTTC. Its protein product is CASSQLMGLEISYNEQFF.

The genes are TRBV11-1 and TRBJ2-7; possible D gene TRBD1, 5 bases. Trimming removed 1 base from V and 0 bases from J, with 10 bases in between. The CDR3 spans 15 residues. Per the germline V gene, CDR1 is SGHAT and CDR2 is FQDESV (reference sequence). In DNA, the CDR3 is TGTGCCAGCAGCTTAGGATCGGACATCTCCTACGAGCAGTACTTC. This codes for CASSLGSDISYEQYF.

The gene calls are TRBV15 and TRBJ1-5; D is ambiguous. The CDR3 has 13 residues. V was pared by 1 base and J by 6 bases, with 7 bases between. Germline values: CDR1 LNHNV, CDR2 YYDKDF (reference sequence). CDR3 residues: CATSRGEGQPQHF. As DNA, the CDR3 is TGTGCCACCAGCAGAGGGGAGGGTCAGCCCCAGCATTTT.

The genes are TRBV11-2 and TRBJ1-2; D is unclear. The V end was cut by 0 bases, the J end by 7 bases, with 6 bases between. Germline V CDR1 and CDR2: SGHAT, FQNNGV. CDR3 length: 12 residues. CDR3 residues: CASSLEVSGYTF. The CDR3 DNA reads TGTGCCAGCAGCTTAGAAGTGTCTGGCTACACCTTC.

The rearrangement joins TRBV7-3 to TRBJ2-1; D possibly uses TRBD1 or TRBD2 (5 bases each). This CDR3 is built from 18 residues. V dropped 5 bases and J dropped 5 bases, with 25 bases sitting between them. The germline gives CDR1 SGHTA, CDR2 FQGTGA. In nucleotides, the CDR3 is TGTGCCAGCAGCACCCTACCCTCCGGGACGTCGAGAAACAATGAGCAGTTCTTC. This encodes CASSTLPSGTSRNNEQFF.

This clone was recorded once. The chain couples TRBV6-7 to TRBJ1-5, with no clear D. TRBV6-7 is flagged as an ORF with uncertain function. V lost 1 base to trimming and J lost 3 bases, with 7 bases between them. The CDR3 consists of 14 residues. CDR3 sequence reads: CASSYWTPNQPQHF. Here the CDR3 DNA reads TGTGCCAGCAGTTACTGGACCCCCAATCAGCCCCAGCATTTT.

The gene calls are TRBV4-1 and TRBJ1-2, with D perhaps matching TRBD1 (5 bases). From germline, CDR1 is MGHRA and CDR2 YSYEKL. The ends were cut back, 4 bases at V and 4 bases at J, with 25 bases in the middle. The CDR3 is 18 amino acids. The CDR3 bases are TGCGCCAGCAGCCCTATACCAATGGTATCGGGGGAAGGCTATGGCTACACCTTC. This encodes CASSPIPMVSGEGYGYTF.

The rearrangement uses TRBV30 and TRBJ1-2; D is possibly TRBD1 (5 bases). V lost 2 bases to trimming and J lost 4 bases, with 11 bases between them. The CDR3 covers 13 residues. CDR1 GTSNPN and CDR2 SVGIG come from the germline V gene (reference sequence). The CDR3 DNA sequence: TGTGCCTGGAGTAGTAGGGGACCCTATGGCTACACCTTC. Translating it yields CAWSSRGPYGYTF.

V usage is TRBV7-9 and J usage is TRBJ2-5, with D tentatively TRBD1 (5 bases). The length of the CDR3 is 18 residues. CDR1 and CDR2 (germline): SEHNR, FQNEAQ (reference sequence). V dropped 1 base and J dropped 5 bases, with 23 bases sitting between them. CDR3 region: CASSLVPGNPSSVETQYF. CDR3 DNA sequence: TGTGCCAGCAGCTTAGTACCAGGGAACCCGTCCTCTGTGGAGACCCAGTACTTC.

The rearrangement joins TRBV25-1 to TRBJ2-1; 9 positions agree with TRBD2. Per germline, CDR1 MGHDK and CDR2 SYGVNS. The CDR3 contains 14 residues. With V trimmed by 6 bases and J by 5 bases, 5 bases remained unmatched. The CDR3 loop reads CASRISGGHNEQFF. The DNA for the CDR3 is TGTGCCAGCAGAATTAGCGGGGGACACAATGAGCAGTTCTTC.

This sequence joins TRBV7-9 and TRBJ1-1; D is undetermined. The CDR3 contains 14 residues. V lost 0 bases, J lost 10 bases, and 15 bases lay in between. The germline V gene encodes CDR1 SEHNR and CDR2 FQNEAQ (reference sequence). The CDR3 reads CASSLAHEFASAFF. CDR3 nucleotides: TGTGCCAGCAGCTTAGCGCACGAGTTTGCGTCAGCTTTCTTT.

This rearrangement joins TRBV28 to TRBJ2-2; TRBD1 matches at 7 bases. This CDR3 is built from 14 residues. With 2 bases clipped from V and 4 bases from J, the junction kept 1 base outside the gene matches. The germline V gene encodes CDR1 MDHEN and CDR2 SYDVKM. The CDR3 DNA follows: TGTGCCAGCAGTTTAACAGGGGCCACCGGGGAGCTGTTTTTT. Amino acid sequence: CASSLTGATGELFF.

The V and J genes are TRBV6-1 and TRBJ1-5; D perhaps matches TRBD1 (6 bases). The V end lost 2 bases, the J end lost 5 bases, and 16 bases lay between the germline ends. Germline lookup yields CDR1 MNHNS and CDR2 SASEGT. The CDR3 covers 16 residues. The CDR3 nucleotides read TGTGCCAGCAGTGAACTAGGGGGATTTGAGGATCAGCCCCAGCATTTT. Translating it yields CASSELGGFEDQPQHF.

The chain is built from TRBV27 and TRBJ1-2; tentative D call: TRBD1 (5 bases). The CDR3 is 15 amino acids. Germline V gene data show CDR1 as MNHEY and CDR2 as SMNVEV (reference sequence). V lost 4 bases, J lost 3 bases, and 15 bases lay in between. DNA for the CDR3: TGTGCCAGCAGTTCAGCGCAGGGATCTCACTATGGCTACACCTTC. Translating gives CASSSAQGSHYGYTF.

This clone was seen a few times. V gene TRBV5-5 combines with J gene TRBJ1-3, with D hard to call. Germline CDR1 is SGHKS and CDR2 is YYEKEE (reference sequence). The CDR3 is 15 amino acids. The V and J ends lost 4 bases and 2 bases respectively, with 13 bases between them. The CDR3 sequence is CASSRLASTGNTIYF. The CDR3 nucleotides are TGTGCCAGCAGCAGATTAGCCAGTACTGGAAACACCATATATTTT.

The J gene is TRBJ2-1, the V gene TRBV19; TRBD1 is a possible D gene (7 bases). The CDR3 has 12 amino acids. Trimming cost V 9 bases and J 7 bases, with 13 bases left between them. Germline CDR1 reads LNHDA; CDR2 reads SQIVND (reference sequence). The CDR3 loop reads CASCGTVNEQFF. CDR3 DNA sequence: TGTGCCAGCTGCGGGACAGTTAATGAGCAGTTCTTC. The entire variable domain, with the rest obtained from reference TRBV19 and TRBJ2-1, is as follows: DGGITQSPKYLFRKEGQNVTLSCEQNLNHDAMYWYRQDPGQGLRLIYYSQIVNDFQKGDIAEGYSVSREKKESFPLTVTSAQKNPTAFYLCASCGTVNEQFFGPGTRLTVL.

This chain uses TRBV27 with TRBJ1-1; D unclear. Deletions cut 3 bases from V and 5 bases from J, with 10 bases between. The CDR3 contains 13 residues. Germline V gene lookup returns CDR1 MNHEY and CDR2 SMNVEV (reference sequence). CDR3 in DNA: TGTGCCAGCAGTTTTCCAGGCTCGACTGAAGCTTTCTTT. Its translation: CASSFPGSTEAFF.

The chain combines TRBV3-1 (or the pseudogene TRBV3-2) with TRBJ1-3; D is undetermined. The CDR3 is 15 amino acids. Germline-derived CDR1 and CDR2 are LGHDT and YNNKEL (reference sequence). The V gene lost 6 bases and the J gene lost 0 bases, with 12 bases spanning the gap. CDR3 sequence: CASRMGGISGNTIYF. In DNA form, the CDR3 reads TGTGCCAGCAGGATGGGTGGAATCTCTGGAAACACCATATATTTT.

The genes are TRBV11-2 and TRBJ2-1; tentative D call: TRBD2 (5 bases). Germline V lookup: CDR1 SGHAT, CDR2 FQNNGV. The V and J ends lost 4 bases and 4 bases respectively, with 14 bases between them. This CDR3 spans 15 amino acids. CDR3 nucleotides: TGTGCCAGCAGCTCACAGAGGGCAGGTTACAATGAGCAGTTCTTC. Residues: CASSSQRAGYNEQFF.

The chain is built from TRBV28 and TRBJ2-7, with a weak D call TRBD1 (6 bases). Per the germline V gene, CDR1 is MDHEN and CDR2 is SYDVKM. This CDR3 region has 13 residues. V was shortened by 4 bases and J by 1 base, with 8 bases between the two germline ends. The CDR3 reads CASSSGQSYEQYF. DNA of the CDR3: TGTGCCAGCAGTTCCGGACAGTCCTACGAGCAGTACTTC. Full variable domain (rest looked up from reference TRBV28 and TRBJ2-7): DVKVTQSSRYLVKRTGEKVFLECVQDMDHENMFWYRQDPGLGLRLIYFSYDVKMKEKGDIPEGYSVSREKKERFSLILESASTNQTSMYLCASSSGQSYEQYFGPGTRLTVT.

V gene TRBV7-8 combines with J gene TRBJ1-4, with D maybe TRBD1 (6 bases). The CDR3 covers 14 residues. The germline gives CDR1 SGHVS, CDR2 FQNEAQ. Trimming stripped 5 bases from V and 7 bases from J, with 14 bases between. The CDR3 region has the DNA TGTGCCAGCAGCCCGGGGGCAGGGAGTGAAAAACTGTTTTTT. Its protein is CASSPGAGSEKLFF.

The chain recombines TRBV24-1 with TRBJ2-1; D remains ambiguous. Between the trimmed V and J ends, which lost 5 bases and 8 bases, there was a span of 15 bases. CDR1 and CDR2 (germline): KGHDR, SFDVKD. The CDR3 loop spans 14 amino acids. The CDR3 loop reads CATSGFGPSYEQFF. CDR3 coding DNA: TGTGCCACCAGTGGATTCGGGCCCTCCTATGAGCAGTTCTTC.

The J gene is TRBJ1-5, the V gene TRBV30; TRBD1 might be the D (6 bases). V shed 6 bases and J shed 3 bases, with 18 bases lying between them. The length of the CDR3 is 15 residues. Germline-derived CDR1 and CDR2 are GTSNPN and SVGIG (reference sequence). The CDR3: CACLGQGPNNQPQHF. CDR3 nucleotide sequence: TGTGCCTGTCTCGGCCAGGGGCCGAACAATCAGCCCCAGCATTTT.

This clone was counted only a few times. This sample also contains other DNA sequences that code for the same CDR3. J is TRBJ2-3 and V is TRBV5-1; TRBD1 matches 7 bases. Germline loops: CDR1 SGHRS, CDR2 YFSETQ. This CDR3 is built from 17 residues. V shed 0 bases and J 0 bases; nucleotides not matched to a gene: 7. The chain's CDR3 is CASSLGGPQGSTDTQYF. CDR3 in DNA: TGCGCCAGCAGCTTGGGGGGACCACAGGGGAGCACAGATACGCAGTATTTT. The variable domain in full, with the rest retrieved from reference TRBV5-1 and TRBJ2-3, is KAGVTQTPRYLIKTRGQQVTLSCSPISGHRSVSWYQQTPGQGLQFLFEYFSETQRNKGNFPGRFSGRQFSNSRSEMNVSTLELGDSALYLCASSLGGPQGSTDTQYFGPGTRLTVL.

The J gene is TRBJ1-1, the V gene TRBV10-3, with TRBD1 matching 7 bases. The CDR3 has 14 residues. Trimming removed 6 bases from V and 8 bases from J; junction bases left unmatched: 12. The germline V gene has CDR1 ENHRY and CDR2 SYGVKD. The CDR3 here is CAIRPGQRNSEAFF. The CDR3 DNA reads TGTGCCATCAGACCGGGACAGAGAAACTCAGAAGCTTTCTTT.

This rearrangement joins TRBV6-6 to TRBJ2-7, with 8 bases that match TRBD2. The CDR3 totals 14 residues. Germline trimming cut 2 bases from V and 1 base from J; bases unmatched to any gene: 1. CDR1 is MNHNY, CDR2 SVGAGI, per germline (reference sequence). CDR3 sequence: CASSYAGGSYEQYF. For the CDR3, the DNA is TGTGCCAGCAGTTACGCGGGGGGATCCTACGAGCAGTACTTC.

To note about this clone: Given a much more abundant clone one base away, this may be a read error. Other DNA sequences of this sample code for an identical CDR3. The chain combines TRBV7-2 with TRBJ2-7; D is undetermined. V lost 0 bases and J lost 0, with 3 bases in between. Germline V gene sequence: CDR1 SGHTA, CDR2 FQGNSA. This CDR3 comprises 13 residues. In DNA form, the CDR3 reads TGTGCCAGCAGCTTAGCTGGCTCCTACGAGCAGTACTTC. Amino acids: CASSLAGSYEQYF.

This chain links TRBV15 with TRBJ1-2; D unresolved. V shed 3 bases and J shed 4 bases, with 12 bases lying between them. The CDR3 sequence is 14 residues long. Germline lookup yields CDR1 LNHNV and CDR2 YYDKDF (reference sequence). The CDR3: CATSRPEIGYGYTF. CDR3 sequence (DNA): TGTGCCACCAGCAGGCCAGAGATAGGCTATGGCTACACCTTC. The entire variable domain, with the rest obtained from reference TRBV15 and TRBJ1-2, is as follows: DAMVIQNPRYQVTQFGKPVTLSCSQTLNHNVMYWYQQKSSQAPKLLFHYYDKDFNNEADTPDNFQSRRPNTSFCFLDIRSPGLGDTAMYLCATSRPEIGYGYTFGSGTRLTVV.

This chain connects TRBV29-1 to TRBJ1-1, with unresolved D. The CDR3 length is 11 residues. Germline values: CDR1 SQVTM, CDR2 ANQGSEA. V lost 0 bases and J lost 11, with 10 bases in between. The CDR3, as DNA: TGCAGCGTTGAAGATTTTTATGCGGCTTTCTTT. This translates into CSVEDFYAAFF.

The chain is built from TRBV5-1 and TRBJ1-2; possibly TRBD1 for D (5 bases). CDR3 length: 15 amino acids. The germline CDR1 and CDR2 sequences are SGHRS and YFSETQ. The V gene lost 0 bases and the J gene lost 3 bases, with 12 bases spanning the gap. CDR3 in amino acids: CASSLDEGRDYGYTF. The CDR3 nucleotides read TGCGCCAGCAGCTTGGATGAGGGGCGCGACTATGGCTACACCTTC.